These T cell receptor beta chains were read from a single sample in a study of blood T cell repertoires in COVID-19. The table came from immunoSEQ multiplex PCR; TCRdb's copy has only in-frame clones and leaves some out. The profile shows under 200,000 clones, under 80% of them singletons. The sequencing sample was made of peripheral blood. These receptor sequences come from a man in his 70s with acute or convalescent COVID-19. The CDR3 runs from the conserved cysteine through the conserved F or W. A D gene is named only where the DNA matches it firmly. Clone size is shown for a subset of rows, as once, few, many or a class of expanded clone.

size,D,V,J,CDR3,DNA
few,.,TRBV5-1,TRBJ2-2,CASSPTGNTGELFF,TGCGCCAGCAGCCCGACAGGGAACACCGGGGAGCTGTTTTTT
.,.,TRBV5-1,TRBJ2-5,CASSLGQEETQYF,TGCGCCAGCAGCTTGGGACAGGAAGAGACCCAGTACTTC
few,TRBD1,TRBV19,TRBJ1-1,CASSHGQGATEAFF,TGTGCCAGTAGCCACGGACAGGGGGCTACTGAAGCTTTCTTT
.,TRBD1,TRBV19,TRBJ1-4,CASSRDSFNEKLFF,TGTGCCAGTAGTAGGGACAGCTTTAATGAAAAACTGTTTTTT
.,.,TRBV6-2/TRBV6-3,TRBJ2-7,CASSHTSEQYF,TGTGCCAGCAGCCATACAAGCGAGCAGTACTTC
.,.,TRBV6-5,TRBJ1-1,CASSYSPGVGGEAFF,TGTGCCAGCAGTTACTCTCCAGGGGTTGGGGGTGAAGCTTTCTTT
.,.,TRBV2,TRBJ1-1,CASSERKAGRNTEAFF,TGTGCCAGCAGTGAAAGAAAGGCAGGAAGGAACACTGAAGCTTTCTTT
once,TRBD1,TRBV3-1/TRBV3-2,TRBJ1-2,CASSLSDRAYGYTF,TGTGCCAGCAGCCTATCGGACAGGGCCTATGGCTACACCTTC
.,.,TRBV18,TRBJ2-4,CASSPPTLNIQYF,TGTGCCAGCTCACCACCGACTCTGAACATTCAGTACTTC
.,TRBD1,TRBV19,TRBJ2-7,CASSIARGGQSYEQYF,TGTGCCAGTAGTATAGCCCGAGGGGGACAGAGCTACGAGCAGTACTTC
.,.,TRBV7-9,TRBJ1-1,CASSLAEDLGAFF,TGTGCCAGCAGCTTAGCGGAGGACCTCGGGGCTTTCTTT
.,.,TRBV6-6,TRBJ1-2,CASTLDRQYGYTF,TGTGCCAGCACTTTAGACAGGCAGTATGGCTACACCTTC
.,TRBD1,TRBV5-1,TRBJ1-2,CASSPPPPGQLHYGYTF,TGCGCCAGCAGCCCACCGCCCCCGGGACAGTTGCACTATGGCTACACCTTC
few,TRBD1,TRBV6-5,TRBJ1-2,CASKTTGNYGYTF,TGTGCCAGCAAAACGACAGGGAACTATGGCTACACCTTC
.,TRBD2,TRBV9,TRBJ2-3,CASSDQAGEGTDTQYF,TGTGCCAGCAGCGACCAAGCGGGAGAAGGCACAGATACGCAGTATTTT
once,.,TRBV15,TRBJ1-6,CATSRDYGGGSPLHF,TGTGCCACCAGCAGAGATTACGGGGGTGGGTCACCCCTCCACTTT
few,.,TRBV5-5,TRBJ1-6,CASSSLGLSGGLRSPLHF,TGTGCCAGCAGCTCGCTGGGCCTCAGCGGGGGATTAAGGTCACCCCTCCACTTT
.,TRBD1,TRBV6-5,TRBJ1-1,CASSYSGQGERAFF,TGTGCCAGCAGTTACTCCGGACAGGGGGAGCGAGCTTTCTTT
.,TRBD1,TRBV6-5,TRBJ1-5,CASRPDRGGNQPQHF,TGTGCCAGCAGGCCAGACAGGGGTGGCAATCAGCCCCAGCATTTT
.,.,TRBV12-3/TRBV12-4,TRBJ1-1,CASSARQRTEAFF,TGTGCCAGCAGCGCACGACAGAGAACTGAAGCTTTCTTT
.,TRBD1,TRBV5-5,TRBJ1-1,CASSRGQGNTEAFF,TGTGCCAGCAGCAGGGGACAGGGGAACACTGAAGCTTTCTTT
.,TRBD2,TRBV5-1,TRBJ2-5,CASSGLAGEETQYF,TGCGCCAGCAGCGGTCTAGCGGGGGAAGAGACCCAGTACTTC
.,.,TRBV28,TRBJ2-7,CASSDRYEQYF,TGTGCCAGCAGTGATAGATACGAGCAGTACTTC
.,.,TRBV5-4,TRBJ2-7,CASSLEQGGYEQYF,TGTGCCAGCAGCTTGGAACAGGGCGGCTACGAGCAGTACTTC
.,.,TRBV12-3/TRBV12-4,TRBJ2-3,CASRQGATDTQYF,TGTGCCAGCAGACAAGGGGCCACAGATACGCAGTATTTT
.,.,TRBV5-1,TRBJ1-2,CASSLLADSLGDGYTF,TGCGCCAGCAGCTTGTTGGCGGACAGCTTAGGGGATGGCTACACCTTC
.,.,TRBV9,TRBJ1-4,CASSVAGSAAEKLFF,TGTGCCAGCAGCGTAGCCGGGTCAGCTGCTGAAAAACTGTTTTTT
.,TRBD2,TRBV5-6,TRBJ2-1,CASSRGLAFGNEQFF,TGTGCCAGCAGCCGGGGACTAGCCTTTGGCAATGAGCAGTTCTTC
.,TRBD1,TRBV6-5,TRBJ1-2,CASSQGQYGYTF,TGTGCCAGCAGTCAGGGACAGTATGGCTACACCTTC
.,.,TRBV6-5,TRBJ2-5,CASGKTVSAKETQYF,TGTGCCAGCGGGAAGACAGTAAGTGCCAAAGAGACCCAGTACTTC
.,.,TRBV5-1,TRBJ2-3,CAASSPGSDTQYF,TGCGCCGCCAGCAGCCCAGGGTCAGATACGCAGTATTTT
.,.,TRBV7-2,TRBJ2-7,CASSPPGAPSSYEQYF,TGTGCCAGCAGCCCGCCTGGGGCGCCTTCGAGCTACGAGCAGTACTTC
.,.,TRBV28,TRBJ2-1,CASRFPPQGNGLDSSYNEQFF,TGTGCCAGCAGGTTCCCCCCGCAGGGGAACGGACTGGACAGCTCCTACAATGAGCAGTTCTTC
.,.,TRBV11-2,TRBJ1-4,CASSLEAQGAGGEKLFF,TGTGCCAGCAGCTTAGAGGCCCAGGGAGCCGGGGGTGAAAAACTGTTTTTT
.,TRBD2,TRBV10-1,TRBJ2-1,CASSDPLAGGLSSYNEQFF,TGCGCCAGCAGTGATCCCCTAGCGGGGGGCCTCAGCTCCTACAATGAGCAGTTCTTC
.,.,TRBV19,TRBJ2-7,CASSWDNEQYF,TGTGCCAGTAGCTGGGACAACGAGCAGTACTTC
once,TRBD2,TRBV7-2,TRBJ2-1,CASSPTSGGQFF,TGTGCCAGCAGCCCCACTAGCGGTGGGCAGTTCTTC
.,TRBD1,TRBV23-1,TRBJ1-1,CASRGWIHRDRGRECPEAFF,TGCGCCAGCAGGGGTTGGATCCACCGGGACAGGGGGCGGGAATGCCCTGAAGCTTTCTTT
.,TRBD1,TRBV4-2,TRBJ1-2,CASSQVSLGQNNGYTF,TGTGCCAGCAGCCAGGTTTCTCTGGGACAGAATAATGGCTACACCTTC
once,TRBD1,TRBV2,TRBJ1-1,CASRGGQTNTEAFF,TGTGCCAGCAGAGGGGGACAGACGAACACTGAAGCTTTCTTT
.,.,TRBV6-5,TRBJ2-7,CASSRVDRTNYEQYF,TGTGCCAGCAGTCGGGTTGACAGGACAAATTACGAGCAGTACTTC
.,.,TRBV25-1,TRBJ2-1,CASSEEVGWRGEQFF,TGTGCCAGCAGTGAAGAAGTGGGCTGGCGGGGTGAGCAGTTCTTC
.,.,TRBV6-2/TRBV6-3,TRBJ1-1,CASSYGLGGLNTEAFF,TGTGCCAGCAGTTACGGGTTGGGAGGTTTGAACACTGAAGCTTTCTTT
many,.,TRBV19,TRBJ1-1,CATAQLQGTEAFF,TGTGCCACAGCCCAACTACAGGGAACTGAAGCTTTCTTT
.,TRBD2,TRBV7-2,TRBJ2-3,CASSLDGGSTDTQYF,TGTGCCAGCAGCTTAGACGGGGGGTCCACAGATACGCAGTATTTT
once,TRBD2,TRBV7-8,TRBJ2-2,CASSPTGLAAANTGELFF,TGTGCCAGCAGCCCGACGGGACTAGCGGCGGCGAACACCGGGGAGCTGTTTTTT
.,TRBD1,TRBV5-1,TRBJ2-2,CASSLLSGGTGELFF,TGCGCCAGCAGCTTGTTATCAGGGGGCACCGGGGAGCTGTTTTTT
.,.,TRBV27,TRBJ1-5,CASSLDWEYQPQHF,TGTGCCAGCAGTTTAGATTGGGAGTATCAGCCCCAGCATTTT
many,TRBD1,TRBV15,TRBJ2-1,CATSRDRGQGAHLFF,TGTGCCACCAGCAGAGATCGGGGACAGGGGGCCCATCTGTTCTTC
few,TRBD2,TRBV28,TRBJ2-7,CASSLPAGAREQYF,TGTGCCAGCAGTTTGCCAGCGGGAGCGCGGGAGCAGTACTTC
few,TRBD1,TRBV30,TRBJ1-1,CAWSVPGTGTEAFF,TGTGCCTGGAGTGTACCCGGGACAGGCACTGAAGCTTTCTTT